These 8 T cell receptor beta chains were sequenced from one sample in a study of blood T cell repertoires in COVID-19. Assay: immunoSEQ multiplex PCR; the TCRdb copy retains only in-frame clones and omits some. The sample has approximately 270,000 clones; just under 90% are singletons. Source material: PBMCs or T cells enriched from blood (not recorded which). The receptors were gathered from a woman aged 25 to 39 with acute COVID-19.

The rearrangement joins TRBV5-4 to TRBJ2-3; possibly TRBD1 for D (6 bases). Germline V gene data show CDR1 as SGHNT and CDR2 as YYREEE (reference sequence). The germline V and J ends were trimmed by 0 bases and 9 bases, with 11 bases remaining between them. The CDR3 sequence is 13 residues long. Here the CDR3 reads CASSLATGPTQYF. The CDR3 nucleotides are TGTGCCAGCAGCTTGGCCACAGGGCCCACGCAGTATTTT.

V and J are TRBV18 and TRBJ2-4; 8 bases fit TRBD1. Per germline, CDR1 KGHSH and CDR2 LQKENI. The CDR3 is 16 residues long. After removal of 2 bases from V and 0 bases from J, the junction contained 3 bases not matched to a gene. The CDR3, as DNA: TGTGCCAGCTCACCAATGACAGGGGTAGCCAAAAACATTCAGTACTTC. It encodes CASSPMTGVAKNIQYF. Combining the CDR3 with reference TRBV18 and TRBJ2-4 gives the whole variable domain NAGVMQNPRHLVRRRGQEARLRCSPMKGHSHVYWYRQLPEEGLKFMVYLQKENIIDESGMPKERFSAEFPKEGPSILRIQQVVRGDSAAYFCASSPMTGVAKNIQYFGAGTRLSVL.

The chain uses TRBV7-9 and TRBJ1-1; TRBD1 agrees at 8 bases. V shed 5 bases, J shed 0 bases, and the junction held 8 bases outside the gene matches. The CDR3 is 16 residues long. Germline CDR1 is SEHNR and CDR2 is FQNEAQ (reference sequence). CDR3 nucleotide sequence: TGTGCCAGCAGCGACCCGGGGGACAGGCTGAACACTGAAGCTTTCTTT. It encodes CASSDPGDRLNTEAFF. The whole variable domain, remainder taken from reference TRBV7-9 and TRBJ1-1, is DTGVSQNPRHKITKRGQNVTFRCDPISEHNRLYWYRQTLGQGPEFLTYFQNEAQLEKSRLLSDRFSAERPKGSFSTLEIQRTEQGDSAMYLCASSDPGDRLNTEAFFGQGTRLTVV.

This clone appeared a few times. This chain's CDR3 is CASSTRDSYEQYF. The CDR3 region has the DNA TGTGCCAGCAGCACCCGGGACAGCTACGAGCAGTACTTC. This sequence joins TRBV27 and TRBJ2-7; TRBD1 aligns across 7 bases. Trimming at V came to 6 bases and at J to 3 bases, leaving 5 bases not matched to a gene. Germline loops: CDR1 MNHEY, CDR2 SMNVEV (reference sequence). This CDR3 comprises 13 residues.

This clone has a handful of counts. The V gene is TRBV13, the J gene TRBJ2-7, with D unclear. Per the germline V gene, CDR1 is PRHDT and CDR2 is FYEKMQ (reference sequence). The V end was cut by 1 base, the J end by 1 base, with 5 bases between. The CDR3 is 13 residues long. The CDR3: CASSLASSYEQYF. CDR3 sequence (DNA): TGTGCCAGCAGCTTAGCGAGTTCCTACGAGCAGTACTTC.

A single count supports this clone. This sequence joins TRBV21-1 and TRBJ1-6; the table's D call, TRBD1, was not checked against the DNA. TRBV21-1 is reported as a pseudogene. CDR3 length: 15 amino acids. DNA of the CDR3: TGTGCCAGCAGCAAAGCTGAGACAGGGGGCTCACCCCTCCACTTT. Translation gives CASSKAETGGSPLHF.

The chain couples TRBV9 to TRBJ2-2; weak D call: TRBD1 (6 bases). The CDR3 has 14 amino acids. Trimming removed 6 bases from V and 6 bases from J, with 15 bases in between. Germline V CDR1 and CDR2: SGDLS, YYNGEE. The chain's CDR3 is CASTKEDSSGELFF. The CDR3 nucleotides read TGTGCCAGCACCAAAGAGGACAGTTCCGGGGAGCTGTTTTTT.

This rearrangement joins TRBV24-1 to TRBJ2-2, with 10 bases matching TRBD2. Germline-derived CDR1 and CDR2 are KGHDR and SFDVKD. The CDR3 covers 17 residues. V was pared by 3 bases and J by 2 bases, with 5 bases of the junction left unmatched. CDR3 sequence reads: CATSDPRTSGNTGELFF. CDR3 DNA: TGTGCCACCAGTGATCCCCGGACTAGCGGTAACACCGGGGAGCTGTTTTTT.